The 19 T cell receptor beta chains below come from one sample, sequenced in a study of neurological immune-mediated disorders. TCRdb fed the 5' RACE reads into MiXCR, producing one record per CDR3 protein. The sample lists fewer than 85,000 distinct CDR3 sequences, approximately 4.1% seen once, with 1.3% in the top ten. Sequenced material: PBMCs. The receptors originated from a man between 25 and 39 years old with multiple sclerosis.

In this sample, this clonotype turned up many times. The chain uses TRBV12-3 or TRBV12-4 and TRBJ2-7; no clear D gene. Between the trimmed V and J ends, which lost 6 bases and 3 bases, there was a span of 12 bases. The CDR3 spans 13 residues. The CDR3 DNA reads TGTGCCAGCAGGAGGTCTTCTATCTACGAGCAGTACTTC. It yields the protein CASRRSSIYEQYF.

This clonotype came up many times. This CDR3 reads CASSLALGMGGYTF. The CDR3 bases are TGTGCCAGCAGCTTAGCGCTCGGTATGGGCGGCTACACCTTC. This chain joins TRBV7-8 and TRBJ1-2, with D hard to call. The CDR3 is 14 residues long. V was cut by 0 bases and J by 8 bases, with 13 bases left in between. Germline CDR1 SGHVS, CDR2 FQNEAQ.

This clonotype has ten or more counts. This chain connects TRBV7-9 to TRBJ2-3; 8 bases line up with TRBD2. Germline CDR1 is SEHNR and CDR2 is FQNEAQ (reference sequence). J gave up 4 bases and V 5 bases, and 8 bases lay outside the gene matches. The CDR3 extends over 15 amino acids. CDR3 coding DNA: TGTGCCAGCAGCCCGGGACTAGGGTTTCCAGATACGCAGTATTTT. Its translation is CASSPGLGFPDTQYF.

This clonotype was counted at least ten times. The rearrangement uses TRBV12-3 or TRBV12-4 and TRBJ2-5, with a tentative D call TRBD1 (6 bases). Between the trimmed V and J ends, which lost 6 bases and 13 bases, there was a span of 18 bases. CDR3 length: 12 amino acids. The CDR3 region has the DNA TGTGCCAGCAGCGAACACCGGGACATTGGGTACTTC. Translated, it gives CASSEHRDIGYF.

Ten or more counts support this clonotype. The gene calls are TRBV20-1 and TRBJ1-1; tentative D call: TRBD1 (6 bases). Germline CDR1 DFQATT, CDR2 SNEGSKA (reference sequence). The CDR3 has 14 amino acids. V lost 3 bases and J 3 bases, leaving 14 bases between the germline ends. The CDR3 nucleotides read TGCAGTGCTAGTGGGGGTAGGGGGGACACTGAAGCTTTCTTT. Its translation is CSASGGRGDTEAFF.

This clonotype was picked up many times. The CDR3 sequence is CAISVSREETQYF. CDR3 DNA sequence: TGTGCCATCAGTGTCAGCAGGGAAGAGACCCAGTACTTC. This chain links TRBV10-3 with TRBJ2-5, with D tentatively TRBD1 (5 bases). Trimming removed 4 bases at V and 3 bases at J, with 9 bases between. Per the germline V gene, CDR1 is ENHRY and CDR2 is SYGVKD. This CDR3 contains 13 residues.

For this clonotype: Just one base apart from a much larger clone, this may be a read error. This rearrangement joins TRBV20-1 to TRBJ1-2; D not resolved. V was trimmed by 3 bases and J by 4 bases, leaving 9 bases between them. The germline CDR1 and CDR2 sequences are DFQATT and SNEGSKA (reference sequence). The CDR3 is 12 residues long. The CDR3 region has the DNA TGCAGTGCTAGTAAAGTCCGCTATGGCTACACCTTC. Translating it yields CSASKVRYGYTF.

With regard to this clonotype: One end of the junction does not line up with germline, which may come from a read error. The chain combines TRBV12-3 or TRBV12-4 with TRBJ1-5; D is uncertain. This CDR3 is 13 amino acids long. The CDR3 here is CASSFGPNQPQNF. Written as DNA, the CDR3 is TGTGCCAGCAGTTTCGGTCCCAATCAGCCCCAGAATTTT.

This clonotype occurred many times. The rearrangement uses TRBV5-1 and TRBJ2-2; D unclear. Germline V gene data show CDR1 as SGHRS and CDR2 as YFSETQ. This CDR3 is built from 13 residues. Between the trimmed V and J ends, which lost 1 base and 4 bases, there was a span of 5 bases. The CDR3 DNA follows: TGCGCCAGCAGCTTGTTGGTCACCGGGGAGCTGTTTTTT. This codes for CASSLLVTGELFF.

This clonotype was counted many times. The V gene is TRBV9, the J gene TRBJ2-3, with D hard to call. The CDR3 totals 15 residues. With 0 bases removed from V and 4 bases from J, the gap between germline ends came to 12 bases. Germline-derived CDR1 and CDR2 are SGDLS and YYNGEE. CDR3 protein: CASSVVGAEADTQYF. DNA of the CDR3: TGTGCCAGCAGCGTAGTGGGCGCAGAGGCAGATACGCAGTATTTT.

This clonotype has at least ten counts. This CDR3 is CASSFSGADEQYF. The CDR3 nucleotides read TGTGCCAGCAGCTTTTCAGGGGCTGACGAGCAGTACTTC. The chain joins TRBV7-9 to TRBJ2-7, with a weak D call TRBD1 (6 bases). Trimming removed 3 bases from V and 5 bases from J, with 11 bases in between. The CDR3 runs to 13 residues. Germline CDR1 and CDR2: SEHNR and FQNEAQ (reference sequence).

This clonotype was seen ten or more times. The chain carries TRBV12-3 or TRBV12-4 and TRBJ2-7, with TRBD1 identical over 9 bases. V lost 6 bases to trimming and J lost 2 bases; unmatched junction nucleotides: 5. The CDR3 loop spans 14 amino acids. The CDR3, as DNA: TGTGCCAGCAGATACCGGGACAGGGCCTACGAGCAGTACTTC. Translation: CASRYRDRAYEQYF.

The V and J genes are TRBV10-3 and TRBJ1-3; a possible D gene is TRBD1 (5 bases). Germline V gene lookup returns CDR1 ENHRY and CDR2 SYGVKD. V was pared by 0 bases and J by 1 base, with 13 bases between. The CDR3 covers 17 residues. DNA of the CDR3: TGTGCCATCAGTGAGTCGACTTGGGGACTTTCTGGAAACACCATATATTTT. Translated, it gives CAISESTWGLSGNTIYF.

This clonotype came up many times. J is TRBJ2-1 and V is TRBV5-1; 7 nucleotides match TRBD1. This CDR3 has 17 residues. V was clipped by 1 base and J by 4 bases; unmatched bases: 11. Germline CDR1 is SGHRS and CDR2 is YFSETQ. CDR3 protein: CASSLTQRTGVYNEQFF. The CDR3 bases are TGCGCCAGCAGCTTGACCCAACGGACAGGAGTTTACAATGAGCAGTTCTTC.

This clonotype was found many times. The J gene is TRBJ2-2, the V gene TRBV5-1; 8 bases are a match to TRBD1. J was trimmed by 7 bases and V by 6 bases; bases with no gene match: 11. Germline V gives CDR1 SGHRS, CDR2 YFSETQ. CDR3 length: 15 amino acids. The CDR3 nucleotides are TGCGCCAGCATCGATCCAGGGGGCTCAAGCGGGGAGCTGTTTTTT. Its translation: CASIDPGGSSGELFF. Full variable domain (missing parts from reference TRBV5-1 and TRBJ2-2): KAGVTQTPRYLIKTRGQQVTLSCSPISGHRSVSWYQQTPGQGLQFLFEYFSETQRNKGNFPGRFSGRQFSNSRSEMNVSTLELGDSALYLCASIDPGGSSGELFFGEGSRLTVL.

This clonotype was detected many times. The genes are TRBV20-1 and TRBJ2-7, with TRBD2 matching 9 bases. After removal of 6 bases from V and 7 bases from J, the junction contained 4 bases not matched to a gene. This CDR3 has 11 amino acids. Germline CDR1 DFQATT, CDR2 SNEGSKA (reference sequence). The CDR3 DNA reads TGCAGTGCGCGGACTAGCGAGGAGCAGTACTTC. It specifies CSARTSEEQYF.

This clonotype has ten or more counts. The chain recombines TRBV5-1 with TRBJ2-5; 10 bases fit TRBD1. Germline V CDR1 and CDR2: SGHRS, YFSETQ. Trimming at V came to 4 bases and at J to 4 bases, leaving 7 bases not matched to a gene. The CDR3 loop spans 15 amino acids. CDR3 residues: CASSGGQGGLETQYF. As DNA, the CDR3 is TGCGCCAGCAGCGGAGGACAGGGGGGTTTAGAGACCCAGTACTTC.

In this sample, this clonotype turned up many times. This chain uses TRBV3-1 with TRBJ2-6, with D tentatively TRBD1 (5 bases). Germline V gene data show CDR1 as LGHDT and CDR2 as YNNKEL (reference sequence). V lost 0 bases and J lost 0, with 18 bases in between. The CDR3 spans 20 residues. CDR3 sequence reads: CASSQDRVGLPPSGANVLTF. Here the CDR3 DNA reads TGTGCCAGCAGCCAAGATCGGGTGGGGCTTCCCCCCTCTGGGGCCAACGTCCTGACTTTC.

This clonotype was seen at least ten times. The chain uses TRBV5-1 and TRBJ1-2; D may be TRBD1 (6 bases). Germline CDR1 reads SGHRS; CDR2 reads YFSETQ. The CDR3 has 14 residues. V lost 0 bases and J 7 bases, leaving 13 bases between the germline ends. CDR3 residues: CASSLAVTGSGYTF. As DNA, the CDR3 is TGCGCCAGCAGCTTGGCCGTCACAGGGAGTGGCTACACCTTC.